This T cell receptor (beta chain) was obtained from a study of blood T cell repertoires in COVID-19. Study information: There were acute and convalescent COVID-19 samples, and they came from the United States, Italy and Spain. T cells, B-cell-depleted T cells, or PBMCs provided the cDNA or gDNA that served as material.

Enrolment of Seattle patients took place during active infection, and they were followed longitudinally. Profiled with immunoSEQ multiplex PCR; TCRdb holds only in-frame clones, not every one. The data contain 200,000 to 300,000 clones, more than 90% of them singletons. This clone was observed a handful of times. With 6 bases clipped from V and 4 bases from J, the junction kept 9 bases outside the gene matches. CDR3 length: 14 amino acids. Germline V gene data show CDR1 as SGHRS and CDR2 as YFSETQ. V and J are TRBV5-1 and TRBJ1-1; 7 bases agree with TRBD1. The sequenced sample was peripheral blood. The sequence derives from a person aged 18-29 years with COVID-19, enrolled during active disease. The CDR3 DNA follows: TGCGCCAGCACCCCGACAGGGTGGGGCACTGAAGCTTTCTTT. Translation: CASTPTGWGTEAFF. The variable domain in full, completed from reference TRBV5-1 and TRBJ1-1, reads KAGVTQTPRYLIKTRGQQVTLSCSPISGHRSVSWYQQTPGQGLQFLFEYFSETQRNKGNFPGRFSGRQFSNSRSEMNVSTLELGDSALYLCASTPTGWGTEAFFGQGTRLTVV.